Following are 2 T cell receptor beta chains from one sample sequenced in a study of CD8+CD57+ T cells in acquired aplastic anemia. Genomic DNA templated the TCR beta VDJ and CDR3 profiling. MiXCR, applied by TCRdb to the reads, yields one record per CDR3 protein. The profile shows under 200,000 distinct CDR3 sequences, 40% to 60% of them singletons. CD8+CD57+ cell expansion had been shown by flow cytometry in patients chosen for sequencing. Sequencing was performed on sorted CD4+, CD8+, or CD8+CD57+ T cells (not recorded which) from PBMCs. These TCRs come from a human donor with aplastic anemia.

This clonotype was found once. This sequence joins TRBV15 and TRBJ2-1; D is possibly TRBD1 (5 bases). The CDR3 loop spans 14 amino acids. Germline loops: CDR1 LNHNV, CDR2 YYDKDF (reference sequence). The V end was cut by 3 bases, the J end by 6 bases, with 12 bases between. The CDR3 protein is CATSSWGRGNEQFF. The CDR3 DNA sequence: TGTGCCACCAGCAGTTGGGGAAGGGGCAATGAGCAGTTCTTC.

The table lists this clonotype with many counts. The gene calls are TRBV11-2 and TRBJ2-1, with unresolved D. The CDR3 is made up of 15 amino acids. The germline gives CDR1 SGHAT, CDR2 FQNNGV. V was clipped by 5 bases and J by 0 bases, with 11 bases between them. The DNA of the CDR3 is TGTGCCAGCAGCCTAACACAGAGCTCCTACAATGAGCAGTTCTTC. It codes for CASSLTQSSYNEQFF. The full variable domain, its missing parts supplied by reference TRBV11-2 and TRBJ2-1, is EAGVAQSPRYKIIEKRQSVAFWCNPISGHATLYWYQQILGQGPKLLIQFQNNGVVDDSQLPKDRFSAERLKGVDSTLKIQPAKLEDSAVYLCASSLTQSSYNEQFFGPGTRLTVL.